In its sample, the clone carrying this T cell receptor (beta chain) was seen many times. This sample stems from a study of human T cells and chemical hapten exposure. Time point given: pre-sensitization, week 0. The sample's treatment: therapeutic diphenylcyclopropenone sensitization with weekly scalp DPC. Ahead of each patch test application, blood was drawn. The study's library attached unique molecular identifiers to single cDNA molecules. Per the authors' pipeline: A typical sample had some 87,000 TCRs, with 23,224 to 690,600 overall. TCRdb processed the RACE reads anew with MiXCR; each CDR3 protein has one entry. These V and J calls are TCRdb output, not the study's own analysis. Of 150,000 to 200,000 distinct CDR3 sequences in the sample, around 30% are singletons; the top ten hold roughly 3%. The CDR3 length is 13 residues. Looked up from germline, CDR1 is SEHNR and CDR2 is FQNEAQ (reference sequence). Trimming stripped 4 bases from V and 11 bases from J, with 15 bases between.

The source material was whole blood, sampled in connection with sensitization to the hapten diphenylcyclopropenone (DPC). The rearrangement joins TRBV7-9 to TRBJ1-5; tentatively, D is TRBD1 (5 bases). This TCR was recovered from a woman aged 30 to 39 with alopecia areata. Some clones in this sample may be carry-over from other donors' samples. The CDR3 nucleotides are TGTGCCAGCAGCTCGGAGTTAGGGGCGACCCAGCATTTT. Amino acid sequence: CASSSELGATQHF.